Listed below are T cell receptor beta chains from one sample, sequenced in a study of T cell responses to AZD1222 COVID-19 vaccine. The data were produced by immunoSEQ multiplex PCR, yet TCRdb's version contains in-frame clones alone and is incomplete. This sample has 100,000 to 110,000 clones, with around 87% found just once. Specimen: peripheral blood, collected on day 0 of MenACWY control vaccination. Source of these receptors: an adult in good health. The CDR3 runs from the conserved cysteine through the conserved F or W. The D gene is left open where the match is weak. The listing skips clone size in some rows; elsewhere it reads once, few, many or a size class.

V	J	D	size	CDR3	DNA
TRBV15	TRBJ2-3	.	.	CATSARDTQYF	TGTGCCACCAGCGCGCGGGATACGCAGTATTTT
TRBV6-2/TRBV6-3	TRBJ1-3	.	.	CASSHSTWSSGNTIYF	TGTGCCAGCAGCCATTCGACATGGAGCTCTGGAAACACCATATATTTT
TRBV30	TRBJ2-2	TRBD1	.	CAGKGASNTGELFF	TGTGCCGGCAAGGGGGCATCAAACACCGGGGAGCTGTTTTTT
TRBV11-1	TRBJ1-1	.	.	CASSLALRPTEAFF	TGTGCCAGCAGCTTAGCCCTTCGCCCCACTGAAGCTTTCTTT
TRBV2	TRBJ1-3	.	.	CASSWNTGNTIYF	TGTGCCAGCAGTTGGAATACTGGAAACACCATATATTTT
TRBV5-1	TRBJ1-1	.	.	CASSHRTFLRNTEAFF	TGCGCCAGCAGCCATCGGACCTTCCTTCGGAACACTGAAGCTTTCTTT
TRBV6-2/TRBV6-3	TRBJ1-2	TRBD1	.	CASSTPSTGGNGYTF	TGTGCCAGCAGTACGCCCTCGACAGGGGGAAATGGCTACACCTTC
TRBV5-6	TRBJ1-2	.	.	CASRPPAGNYGYTF	TGTGCCAGCAGACCGCCAGCCGGTAACTATGGCTACACCTTC
TRBV19	TRBJ1-1	.	once	CASSIARRSTEAFF	TGTGCCAGTAGTATAGCACGGAGATCCACTGAAGCTTTCTTT
TRBV14	TRBJ1-2	TRBD1	.	CASSTGTVYGYTF	TGTGCCAGCAGCACCGGGACAGTCTATGGCTACACCTTC
TRBV7-2	TRBJ2-5	.	.	CASSFLRGIQETQYF	TGTGCCAGCAGCTTCCTAAGAGGAATCCAAGAGACCCAGTACTTC
TRBV5-5	TRBJ1-2	TRBD1	.	CASSWVTGGEYGYTF	TGTGCCAGCAGCTGGGTTACAGGGGGGGAGTATGGCTACACCTTC
TRBV7-2	TRBJ2-1	TRBD2	.	CASSLVSGGDLGNEQFF	TGTGCCAGCAGCTTAGTGAGCGGGGGGGATTTAGGAAATGAGCAGTTCTTC
TRBV5-1	TRBJ1-2	TRBD1	.	CASSLAGQGAYGYTF	TGCGCCAGCAGCTTAGCCGGGCAGGGGGCATATGGCTACACCTTC
TRBV6-5	TRBJ1-1	.	few	CASSLYVNTEAFF	TGTGCCAGCAGTTTATATGTGAACACTGAAGCTTTCTTT
TRBV5-5	TRBJ1-1	.	once	CASSFNPSNTEAFF	TGTGCCAGCAGCTTTAATCCCTCGAACACTGAAGCTTTCTTT
TRBV28	TRBJ1-5	TRBD1	.	CASSTGGGNQPQHF	TGTGCCAGCAGCACAGGGGGAGGCAATCAGCCCCAGCATTTT
TRBV15	TRBJ1-1	.	.	CATSTSTEGIDTEAFF	TGTGCCACCAGCACCTCGACGGAGGGAATTGACACTGAAGCTTTCTTT
TRBV5-1	TRBJ2-7	.	.	CASSQTGTYEQYF	TGCGCCAGCAGCCAGACGGGAACCTACGAGCAGTACTTC
TRBV2	TRBJ2-3	.	.	CASNPGDTQYF	TGTGCCAGCAACCCGGGAGATACGCAGTATTTT
TRBV19	TRBJ1-1	.	.	CASSIQNTEAFF	TGTGCCAGTAGTATTCAGAACACTGAAGCTTTCTTT
TRBV5-1	TRBJ2-7	TRBD1	once	CASSPRQGVSNEQYF	TGCGCCAGCAGCCCCAGACAGGGGGTGTCTAACGAGCAGTACTTC
TRBV6-4	TRBJ2-1	.	.	CASSLGVAGEQFF	TGTGCCAGCAGTTTGGGCGTGGCGGGTGAGCAGTTCTTC
TRBV19	TRBJ2-5	.	.	CASSIAVKETQYF	TGTGCCAGTAGTATAGCGGTTAAGGAGACCCAGTACTTC
TRBV29-1	TRBJ2-2	.	.	CSVEGRPDTGELFF	TGCAGCGTTGAAGGCAGGCCGGACACCGGGGAGCTGTTTTTT
TRBV5-8	TRBJ1-1	.	.	CASSYSGTEAFF	TGTGCCAGCAGCTATTCAGGGACTGAAGCTTTCTTT
TRBV9	TRBJ2-5	.	.	CASSVGVQETQYF	TGTGCCAGCAGCGTGGGGGTACAAGAGACCCAGTACTTC
TRBV7-2	TRBJ1-2	.	.	CASSAGHPLGGYTF	TGTGCCAGCAGCGCGGGACACCCTTTGGGTGGCTACACCTTC